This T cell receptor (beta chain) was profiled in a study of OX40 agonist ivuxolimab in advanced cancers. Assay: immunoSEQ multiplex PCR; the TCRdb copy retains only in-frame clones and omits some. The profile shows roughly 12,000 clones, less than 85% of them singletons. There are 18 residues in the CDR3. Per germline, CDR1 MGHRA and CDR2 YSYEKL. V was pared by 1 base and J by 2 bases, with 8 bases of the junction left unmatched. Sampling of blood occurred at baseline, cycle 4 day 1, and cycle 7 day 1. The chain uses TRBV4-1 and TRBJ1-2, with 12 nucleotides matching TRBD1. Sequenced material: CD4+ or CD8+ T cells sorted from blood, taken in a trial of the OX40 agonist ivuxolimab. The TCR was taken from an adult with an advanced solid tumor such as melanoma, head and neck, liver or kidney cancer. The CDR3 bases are TGCGCCAGCAGCCAAGTCCCGGGACAGGGGGCGCACAACTATGGCTACACCTTC. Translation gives CASSQVPGQGAHNYGYTF.